This T cell receptor beta chain was observed in a study of response to subunit inactivated influenza vaccine. Broader study findings: The authors offered the suggestion that each seasonal influenza vaccination recruits few new T cells.

Remarks on this clonotype: Its antigen is not known.

V was pared by 1 base and J by 2 bases, with 4 bases of the junction left unmatched. Germline-derived CDR1 and CDR2 are LNHNV and YYDKDF (reference sequence). The CDR3 is 16 residues long. TCRdb re-called the RT-PCR reads through MiXCR, storing one row per CDR3 protein. The profile covers about 500,000 distinct CDR3 sequences, with around 13% appearing a single time and roughly 14% taken by the ten largest. The TCR originated in a man aged 50 to 59 who received an inactivated influenza vaccine. This chain joins TRBV15 and TRBJ2-5, with 10 bases aligning to TRBD2. This specimen was PBMCs from blood, taken roughly 45 days after vaccination. The CDR3, as DNA: TGTGCCACCAGCAGAGTTCTAGCGGGGGCGCAAGAGACCCAGTACTTC. This gives the protein CATSRVLAGAQETQYF.